A single sample is the source of the 3 T cell receptor beta chains below, sequenced in a study of identical twins. TCRdb redid the calling of the 5' RACE reads with MiXCR, one entry per CDR3 protein. The sample has 450,000 or so distinct CDR3 sequences, approximately 15% seen once. These same records also appear under a second study, on yellow fever vaccine responses in identical twins.

Sequenced: CD4+ T cells sorted from blood. Receptors were obtained from a woman between 18 and 29 years old in good health.

The chain has TRBV14 and TRBJ2-1; possible D gene TRBD1, 6 bases. The germline CDR1 and CDR2 sequences are SGHDN and FVKESK. CDR3 length: 14 amino acids. The V and J ends lost 5 bases and 7 bases respectively, with 15 bases between them. The CDR3 nucleotides are TGTGCCAGCAGCACGAGGAATCAGGGGAATGAGCAGTTCTTC. It is translated as CASSTRNQGNEQFF. Full variable domain (outside the CDR3, taken from reference TRBV14 and TRBJ2-1): EAGVTQFPSHSVIEKGQTVTLRCDPISGHDNLYWYRRVMGKEIKFLLHFVKESKQDESGMPNNRFLAERTGGTYSTLKVQPAELEDSGVYFCASSTRNQGNEQFFGPGTRLTVL.

This clonotype was counted a few times. The gene calls are TRBV12-3 or TRBV12-4 and TRBJ2-7; 8 nucleotides align to TRBD1. There are 17 residues in the CDR3. J gave up 0 bases and V 3 bases, and 10 bases lay outside the gene matches. DNA for the CDR3: TGTGCCAGCAGTTTTGGGGACAGGCCAAGGAGCTCCTACGAGCAGTACTTC. Encoded protein: CASSFGDRPRSSYEQYF.

The chain uses TRBV12-3 or TRBV12-4 and TRBJ2-5, with no clear D. CDR3 length equals 12 residues. The V gene lost 5 bases and the J gene lost 5 bases, with 9 bases spanning the gap. The CDR3 region is CASSMNGETQYF. The CDR3 nucleotides read TGTGCCAGCAGTATGAACGGGGAGACCCAGTACTTC.